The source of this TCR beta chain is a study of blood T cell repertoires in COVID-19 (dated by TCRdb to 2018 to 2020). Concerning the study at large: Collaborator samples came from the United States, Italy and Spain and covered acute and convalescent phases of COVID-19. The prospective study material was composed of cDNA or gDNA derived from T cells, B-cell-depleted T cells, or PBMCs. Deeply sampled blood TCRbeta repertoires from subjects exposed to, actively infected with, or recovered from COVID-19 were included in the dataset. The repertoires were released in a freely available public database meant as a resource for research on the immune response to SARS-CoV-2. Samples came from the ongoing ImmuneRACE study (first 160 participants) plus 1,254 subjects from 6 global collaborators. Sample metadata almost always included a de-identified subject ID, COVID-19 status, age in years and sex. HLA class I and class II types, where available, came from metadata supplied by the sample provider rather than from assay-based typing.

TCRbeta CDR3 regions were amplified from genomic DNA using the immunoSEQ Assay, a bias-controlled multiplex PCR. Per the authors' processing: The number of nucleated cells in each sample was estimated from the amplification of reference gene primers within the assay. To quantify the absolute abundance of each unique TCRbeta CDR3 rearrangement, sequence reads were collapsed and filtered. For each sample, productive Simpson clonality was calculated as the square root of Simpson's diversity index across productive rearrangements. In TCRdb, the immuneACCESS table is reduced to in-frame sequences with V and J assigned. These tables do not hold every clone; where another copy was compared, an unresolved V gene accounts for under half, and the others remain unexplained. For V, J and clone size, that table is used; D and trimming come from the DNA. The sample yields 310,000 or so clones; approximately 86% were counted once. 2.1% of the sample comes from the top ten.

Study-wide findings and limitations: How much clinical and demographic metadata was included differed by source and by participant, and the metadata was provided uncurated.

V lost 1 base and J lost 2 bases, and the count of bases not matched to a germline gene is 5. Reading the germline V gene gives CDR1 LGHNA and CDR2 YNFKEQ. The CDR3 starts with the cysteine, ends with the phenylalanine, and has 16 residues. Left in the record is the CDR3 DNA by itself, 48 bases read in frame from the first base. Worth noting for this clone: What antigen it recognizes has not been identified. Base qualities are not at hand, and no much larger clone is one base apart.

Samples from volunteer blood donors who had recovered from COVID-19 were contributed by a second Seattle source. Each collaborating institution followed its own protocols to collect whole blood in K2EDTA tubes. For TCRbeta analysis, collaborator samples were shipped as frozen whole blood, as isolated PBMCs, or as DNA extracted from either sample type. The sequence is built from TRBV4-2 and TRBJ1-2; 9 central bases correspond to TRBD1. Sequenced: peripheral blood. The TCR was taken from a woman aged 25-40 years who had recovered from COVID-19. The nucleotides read TGTGCCAGCAGCCAAGGACAGGGGGGACGCAACTATGGCTACACCTTC. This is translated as CASSQGQGGRNYGYTF.